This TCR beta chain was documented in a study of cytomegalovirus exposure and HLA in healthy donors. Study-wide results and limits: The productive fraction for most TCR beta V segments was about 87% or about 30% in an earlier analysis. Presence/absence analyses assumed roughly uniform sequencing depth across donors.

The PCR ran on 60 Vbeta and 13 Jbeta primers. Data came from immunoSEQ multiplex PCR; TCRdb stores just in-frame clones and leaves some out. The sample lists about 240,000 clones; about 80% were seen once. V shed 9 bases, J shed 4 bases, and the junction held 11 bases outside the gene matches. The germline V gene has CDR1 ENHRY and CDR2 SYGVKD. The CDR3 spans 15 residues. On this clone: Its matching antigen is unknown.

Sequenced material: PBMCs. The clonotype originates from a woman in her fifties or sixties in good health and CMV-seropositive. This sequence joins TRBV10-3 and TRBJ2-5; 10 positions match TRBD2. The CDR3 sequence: CAIGASGRGIETQYF. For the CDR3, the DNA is TGTGCCATTGGGGCCAGCGGGAGGGGTATAGAGACCCAGTACTTC.